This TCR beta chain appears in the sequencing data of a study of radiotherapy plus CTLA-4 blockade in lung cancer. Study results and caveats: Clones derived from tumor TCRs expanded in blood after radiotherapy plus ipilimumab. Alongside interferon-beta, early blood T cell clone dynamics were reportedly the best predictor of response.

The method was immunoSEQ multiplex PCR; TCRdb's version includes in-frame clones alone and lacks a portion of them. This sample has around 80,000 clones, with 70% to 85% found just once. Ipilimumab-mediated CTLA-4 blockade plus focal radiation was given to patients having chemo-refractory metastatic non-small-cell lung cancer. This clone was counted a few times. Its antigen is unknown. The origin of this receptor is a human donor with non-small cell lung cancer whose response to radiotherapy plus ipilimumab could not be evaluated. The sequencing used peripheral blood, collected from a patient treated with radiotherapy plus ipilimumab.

The CDR3 spells CAISAGQGNGELFF. CDR3 coding DNA: TGTGCCATCAGTGCGGGACAGGGTAACGGGGAGCTGTTTTTT. The V and J genes are TRBV10-3 and TRBJ2-2; 9 bases align to TRBD1. This CDR3 has 14 residues. Trimming at V came to 4 bases and at J to 7 bases, leaving 4 bases not matched to a gene. CDR1 and CDR2 from the germline V gene are ENHRY and SYGVKD.